The 29 T cell receptor beta chains below all came from one sample that was sequenced in a study of blood T cell repertoires in COVID-19. Produced via immunoSEQ multiplex PCR; TCRdb's table is partial and in-frame only. The sample records 90,000 to 120,000 clones, approximately 80% being singletons. Sequencing used peripheral blood. The source of these receptors is a man between 65 and 85 years old with active or convalescent COVID-19.

The chain couples TRBV5-1 to TRBJ2-7; 14 nucleotides agree with TRBD2. The CDR3 runs to 16 residues. The junction had 7 bases not matched to a gene; V was cut back by 3 bases and J by 5 bases. Per germline, CDR1 SGHRS and CDR2 YFSETQ. The CDR3 sequence: CASSWGLAGDVDEQYF. The CDR3 bases are TGCGCCAGCAGCTGGGGACTAGCGGGAGACGTCGACGAGCAGTACTTC.

V gene TRBV12-3 or TRBV12-4 combines with J gene TRBJ2-5; D is uncertain. With 1 base removed from V and 7 bases from J, the gap between germline ends came to 7 bases. The CDR3 runs 12 residues. CDR3 residues: CASSLESGTQYF. The CDR3 coding sequence is TGTGCCAGCAGTTTAGAGTCGGGGACCCAGTACTTC.

V and J are TRBV25-1 and TRBJ1-1, with D possibly being TRBD1 (5 bases). Germline CDR1 is MGHDK and CDR2 is SYGVNS. This CDR3 has 15 amino acids. Trimming removed 6 bases at V and 0 bases at J, with 14 bases between. CDR3 protein: CASSDSGILNTEAFF. CDR3 in DNA: TGTGCCAGCAGCGACTCAGGGATTTTGAACACTGAAGCTTTCTTT.

This clone showed up just once. This chain links TRBV7-3 with TRBJ2-3; 9 nucleotides align to TRBD2. With V trimmed by 5 bases and J by 1 base, 10 bases remained unmatched. CDR1 and CDR2 from the germline V gene are SGHTA and FQGTGA. The CDR3 loop spans 17 amino acids. The CDR3 is CASSRKGGGVGTDTQYF. The CDR3 coding sequence is TGTGCCAGCAGCCGCAAAGGCGGGGGGGTGGGCACAGATACGCAGTATTTT. The full variable domain, with the rest looked up from reference TRBV7-3 and TRBJ2-3, is GAGVSQTPSNKVTEKGKYVELRCDPISGHTALYWYRQSLGQGPEFLIYFQGTGAADDSGLPNDRFFAVRPEGSVSTLKIQRTERGDSAVYLCASSRKGGGVGTDTQYFGPGTRLTVL.

The V call is TRBV20-1, the J call TRBJ1-2, with D perhaps matching TRBD1 (6 bases). This CDR3 is built from 13 residues. V was cut by 3 bases and J by 10 bases, with 18 bases left in between. Germline-derived CDR1 and CDR2 are DFQATT and SNEGSKA (reference sequence). CDR3 in amino acids: CSASFNAGVDYTF. The CDR3 region has the DNA TGCAGTGCTAGTTTTAACGCAGGGGTGGACTACACCTTC.

The rearrangement joins TRBV2 to TRBJ2-7; no clear D gene. CDR1 SNHLY and CDR2 FYNNEI come from the germline V gene. This CDR3 comprises 13 residues. Trimming shortened V by 5 bases and J by 1 base, and 9 bases separated the two germline ends. The CDR3 region is CASSIGRSYEQYF. The CDR3 bases are TGTGCCAGCAGTATCGGCAGGTCCTACGAGCAGTACTTC.

The genes are TRBV28 and TRBJ1-2; D possibly corresponds to TRBD1 (6 bases). V was trimmed by 4 bases and J by 8 bases, leaving 14 bases between them. The CDR3 has 13 residues. CDR1 is MDHEN and CDR2 is SYDVKM in the germline V gene. This CDR3 is CASSSHGGWGYTF. The CDR3 nucleotides read TGTGCCAGCAGTTCCCATGGGGGCTGGGGCTACACCTTC.

This rearrangement joins TRBV5-1 to TRBJ1-1; 7 bases are a match to TRBD1. Germline V gene lookup returns CDR1 SGHRS and CDR2 YFSETQ. Trimming took 1 base from V and 3 from J; bases not matched to a gene: 3. CDR3 length: 14 amino acids. The CDR3 loop is CASSLRQGDTEAFF. DNA of the CDR3: TGCGCCAGCAGCTTGAGGCAGGGGGACACTGAAGCTTTCTTT.

This clone showed up just a few times. The rearrangement joins TRBV7-3 to TRBJ1-2; 7 bases align to TRBD1. The CDR3 runs 16 residues. CDR1 is SGHTA and CDR2 is FQGTGA in the germline V gene. The junction had 16 bases not matched to a gene; V was cut back by 5 bases and J by 7 bases. As DNA, the CDR3 is TGTGCCAGCAGCCCCTCTGAAGGCAGGGGGTGGCGTGGCTACACCTTC. Translation: CASSPSEGRGWRGYTF. The entire variable domain, with the rest obtained from reference TRBV7-3 and TRBJ1-2, is as follows: GAGVSQTPSNKVTEKGKYVELRCDPISGHTALYWYRQSLGQGPEFLIYFQGTGAADDSGLPNDRFFAVRPEGSVSTLKIQRTERGDSAVYLCASSPSEGRGWRGYTFGSGTRLTVV.

CDR3 DNA: TGCGCCAGCAGTCATCGGGGGTACGAGCAGTACTTC. Translating gives CASSHRGYEQYF. This chain uses TRBV23-1 with TRBJ2-7; D possibly corresponds to TRBD2 (6 bases). TRBV23-1 is reported as an ORF; its role is uncertain. The CDR3 totals 12 residues. Trimming stripped 3 bases from V and 4 bases from J, with 7 bases between.

The chain is built from TRBV29-1 and TRBJ2-7, with TRBD2 matching over 7 bases. The length of the CDR3 is 15 residues. With 0 bases clipped from V and 5 bases from J, the junction kept 10 bases outside the gene matches. Germline values: CDR1 SQVTM, CDR2 ANQGSEA. The CDR3 reads CSVEDRGGAIDEQYF. CDR3 nucleotides: TGCAGCGTTGAAGATCGCGGGGGAGCTATCGACGAGCAGTACTTC.

The chain uses TRBV27 and TRBJ2-5, with TRBD1 matching 11 bases. The V gene end was trimmed by 7 bases and the J gene end by 3 bases; junction bases not matched to a gene: 7. The CDR3 contains 15 residues. Germline lookup yields CDR1 MNHEY and CDR2 SMNVEV (reference sequence). The CDR3 reads CASKRWTGGEETQYF. CDR3 nucleotide sequence: TGTGCCAGCAAACGATGGACAGGGGGCGAAGAGACCCAGTACTTC.

The rearrangement joins TRBV9 to TRBJ1-3; TRBD1 is a possible D gene (5 bases). There are 14 residues in the CDR3. Germline CDR1 is SGDLS and CDR2 is YYNGEE. Trimming left V 4 bases short and J 4 bases short, with 12 bases between. CDR3 residues: CASSTTYRGNTIYF. The CDR3 nucleotides read TGTGCCAGCAGCACAACTTACAGGGGAAACACCATATATTTT.

The chain recombines TRBV7-9 with TRBJ1-2, with 10 nucleotides matching TRBD1. V lost 2 bases, J lost 8 bases, and 2 bases stayed unmatched. In germline, CDR1 is SEHNR, CDR2 FQNEAQ (reference sequence). The CDR3 loop spans 13 amino acids. The CDR3 DNA is TGTGCCAGCAGCTTACAGACAGGGGGCGGCTACACCTTC. This translates into CASSLQTGGGYTF.

V is TRBV2 and J is TRBJ1-5; possibly TRBD1 for D (6 bases). This CDR3 contains 13 residues. The V and J ends lost 11 bases and 4 bases respectively, with 15 bases between them. Looked up from germline, CDR1 is SNHLY and CDR2 is FYNNEI. CDR3 nucleotide sequence: TGTGCCTGCCACGGGACACTAAATCAGCCCCAGCATTTT. Amino acid sequence: CACHGTLNQPQHF. The full variable domain, with the rest looked up from reference TRBV2 and TRBJ1-5, is EPEVTQTPSHQVTQMGQEVILRCVPISNHLYFYWYRQILGQKVEFLVSFYNNEISEKSEIFDDQFSVERPDGSNFTLKIRSTKLEDSAMYFCACHGTLNQPQHFGDGTRLSIL.

This chain joins TRBV15 and TRBJ1-1; D is ambiguous. The CDR3 contains 14 residues. Trimming cost V 0 bases and J 11 bases, with 16 bases left between them. Germline V gene data show CDR1 as LNHNV and CDR2 as YYDKDF (reference sequence). CDR3 residues: CATSRDTAAGQAFF. The CDR3 coding sequence is TGTGCCACCAGCAGAGATACGGCAGCGGGTCAGGCTTTCTTT.

This clone was counted once. The J gene is TRBJ2-3, the V gene TRBV4-1; 7 nucleotides align to TRBD2. CDR1 is MGHRA and CDR2 is YSYEKL in the germline V gene. With V trimmed by 0 bases and J by 1 base, 4 bases remained unmatched. The CDR3 runs to 16 residues. As DNA, the CDR3 is TGCGCCAGCAGCCAAGAAAGGGCGGGGGGCACAGATACGCAGTATTTT. It is translated as CASSQERAGGTDTQYF.

The CDR3 bases are TGTGCCACCAGTGAAACTAGCGGGAGGGCCAGAAATGAGCAGTTCTTC. Encoded protein: CATSETSGRARNEQFF. The rearrangement uses TRBV24-1 and TRBJ2-1; 13 nucleotides agree with TRBD2. Germline loops: CDR1 KGHDR, CDR2 SFDVKD. V shed 4 bases, J shed 7 bases, and the junction held 6 bases outside the gene matches. The CDR3 runs to 16 residues.

This clone occurred a few times. The chain links TRBV6-5 to TRBJ1-3; D gene uncertain. Trimming removed 7 bases at V and 3 bases at J, with 10 bases between. The germline V gene has CDR1 MNHEY and CDR2 SVGAGI. The CDR3 runs to 13 residues. Here the CDR3 reads CASTLDGGNTIYF. The CDR3 DNA is TGTGCCAGCACCCTAGACGGTGGAAACACCATATATTTT.

The chain links TRBV24-1 to TRBJ2-2; D might be TRBD1 (5 bases). The CDR3 is 12 amino acids. V shed 10 bases and J shed 8 bases, with 13 bases lying between them. The V gene's germline CDR1 is KGHDR and CDR2 SFDVKD. In DNA form, the CDR3 reads TGTGCCACTGACAGTTCCCATGGGGAGCTGTTTTTT. This gives the protein CATDSSHGELFF.

The chain couples TRBV7-9 to TRBJ2-2; 9 bases are a match to TRBD1. The germline gives CDR1 SEHNR, CDR2 FQNEAQ (reference sequence). CDR3 size: 15 residues. V lost 5 bases, J lost 3 bases, and 4 bases stayed unmatched. The CDR3 is CASSRTGAYTGELFF. For the CDR3, the DNA is TGTGCCAGCAGCCGGACAGGGGCTTACACCGGGGAGCTGTTTTTT.

The chain employs TRBV20-1 and TRBJ1-5; weak D call: TRBD1 (6 bases). The CDR3 is 14 residues long. From germline, CDR1 is DFQATT and CDR2 SNEGSKA (reference sequence). Trimming shortened V by 3 bases and J by 4 bases, and 13 bases separated the two germline ends. CDR3: CSASYRVGNQPQHF. Written as DNA, the CDR3 is TGCAGTGCTAGTTACAGGGTGGGAAATCAGCCCCAGCATTTT.

This CDR3 reads CASSTQVSNQPQHF. For the CDR3, the DNA is TGTGCCAGTAGTACACAGGTCAGCAATCAGCCCCAGCATTTT. This chain uses TRBV19 with TRBJ1-5; tentative D call: TRBD1 (5 bases). Trimming left V 4 bases short and J 1 base short, with 8 bases between. The CDR3 spans 14 residues. CDR1 and CDR2 from the germline V gene are LNHDA and SQIVND (reference sequence).

The chain's CDR3 is CASSQEGTSGPSEQFF. CDR3 bases: TGTGCCAGCAGCCAAGAGGGGACTAGCGGCCCGAGTGAGCAGTTCTTC. The chain joins TRBV4-2 to TRBJ2-1; 11 positions match TRBD2. The germline V gene encodes CDR1 LGHNA and CDR2 YNFKEQ. J was trimmed by 9 bases and V by 0 bases; bases with no gene match: 7. This CDR3 has 16 residues.

V and J are TRBV5-1 and TRBJ2-3; 7 nucleotides match TRBD2. V was clipped by 7 bases and J by 4 bases; unmatched bases: 12. The CDR3 extends over 15 amino acids. Germline V lookup: CDR1 SGHRS, CDR2 YFSETQ. The CDR3: CASFPGRGIPDTQYF. The CDR3 DNA follows: TGCGCCAGCTTCCCAGGGCGGGGGATCCCAGATACGCAGTATTTT.

This chain links TRBV11-2 with TRBJ1-4, with 9 nucleotides matching TRBD1. CDR3 size: 15 residues. Losses at the gene ends were 5 bases for V and 7 bases for J; bases not matched to a gene: 8. Germline V gene lookup returns CDR1 SGHAT and CDR2 FQNNGV. CDR3 in amino acids: CASSAWGQGSEKLFF. The CDR3 DNA reads as TGTGCCAGCAGCGCCTGGGGACAGGGTAGTGAAAAACTGTTTTTT.

The chain links TRBV18 to TRBJ1-2; maybe TRBD1 (6 bases). The CDR3 contains 14 residues. Germline CDR1 is KGHSH and CDR2 is LQKENI. Trimming pared 4 bases from V and 8 bases from J, leaving 17 bases between. CDR3 bases: TGTGCCAGCTCACAAGGACAGTCTGGAGAAGGCTACACCTTC. Amino acids: CASSQGQSGEGYTF. Full variable domain (outside the CDR3, taken from reference TRBV18 and TRBJ1-2): NAGVMQNPRHLVRRRGQEARLRCSPMKGHSHVYWYRQLPEEGLKFMVYLQKENIIDESGMPKERFSAEFPKEGPSILRIQQVVRGDSAAYFCASSQGQSGEGYTFGSGTRLTVV.

The chain recombines TRBV7-3 with TRBJ2-3; 7 bases map to TRBD2. This CDR3 has 14 amino acids. With 1 base clipped from V and 4 bases from J, the junction kept 2 bases outside the gene matches. The germline V gene has CDR1 SGHTA and CDR2 FQGTGA. In DNA form, the CDR3 reads TGTGCCAGCAGCTTAAGGGGGGGTCCAGATACGCAGTATTTT. Translated: CASSLRGGPDTQYF.

This clone has more than one count but fewer than ten. The J gene is TRBJ1-2, the V gene TRBV2; D unresolved. The V gene lost 4 bases and the J gene lost 4 bases, with 22 bases spanning the gap. This CDR3 has 17 residues. Germline lookup yields CDR1 SNHLY and CDR2 FYNNEI. This CDR3 is CASSVNQAAAQIYGYTF. The DNA for the CDR3 is TGTGCCAGCAGTGTGAATCAGGCCGCCGCTCAGATCTATGGCTACACCTTC.